The 7 T cell receptor beta chains reported below all come from one sample, sequenced in a study of blood T cell repertoires in COVID-19. Generated by immunoSEQ multiplex PCR, the TCRdb table keeps only in-frame clones and is missing some. This sample yields 120,000 to 150,000 clones, of which approximately 80% are seen a single time; 6.5% to 8.5% belongs to the top ten. Sequencing was performed on peripheral blood. These receptors all stem from a human donor with acute or convalescent COVID-19. The donor label of this sample is uncertain.

Ten or more counts support this clone. CDR3 sequence: CASSMGGGDTQYF. The CDR3 region has the DNA TGTGCCAGTAGTATGGGCGGGGGAGATACGCAGTATTTT. The chain uses TRBV19 and TRBJ2-3; 7 nucleotides align to TRBD2. The CDR3 is 13 residues long. Trimming cost V 3 bases and J 5 bases; bases outside gene matches: 2. Germline assignment: CDR1 LNHDA and CDR2 SQIVND (reference sequence).

The chain employs TRBV6-6 and TRBJ1-1; D gene ambiguous. Per the germline V gene, CDR1 is MNHNY and CDR2 is SVGAGI (reference sequence). The CDR3 totals 15 residues. V was cut by 5 bases and J by 4 bases, with 17 bases left in between. CDR3 DNA: TGTGCCAGCAGTCCCCGACGAGGGTGGGGCACTGAAGCTTTCTTT. Protein sequence: CASSPRRGWGTEAFF.

The rearrangement links TRBV2 to TRBJ2-1, with 11 positions matching TRBD2. Germline CDR1 is SNHLY and CDR2 is FYNNEI. With V trimmed by 4 bases and J by 16 bases, 12 bases remained unmatched. There are 14 residues in the CDR3. The CDR3 DNA is TGTGCCAGCAGTGGCCAACTAGCGGGGGTATCAAGATTCTTC. It encodes CASSGQLAGVSRFF.

The genes are TRBV4-2 and TRBJ1-4; possible D gene TRBD1, 5 bases. In germline, CDR1 is LGHNA, CDR2 YNFKEQ. Trimming stripped 0 bases from V and 1 base from J, with 12 bases between. This CDR3 is built from 17 residues. In nucleotides, the CDR3 is TGTGCCAGCAGCCAAGATTACGGGAGGGGAACTAATGAAAAACTGTTTTTT. This encodes CASSQDYGRGTNEKLFF.

This clone turned up a few times. The chain is built from TRBV19 and TRBJ2-1; D is perhaps TRBD2 (6 bases). The V end lost 3 bases, the J end lost 5 bases, and 11 bases lay between the germline ends. Per the germline V gene, CDR1 is LNHDA and CDR2 is SQIVND (reference sequence). The CDR3 is 14 residues long. In DNA form, the CDR3 reads TGTGCCAGTAGTATCGCCGGGGGAAACAATGAGCAGTTCTTC. This gives the protein CASSIAGGNNEQFF.

This chain links TRBV6-1 with TRBJ2-3; TRBD2 matches at 10 bases. CDR1 and CDR2 from the germline V gene are MNHNS and SASEGT. The trim removed 4 bases at V and 6 bases at J, leaving 10 bases unmatched. The CDR3 is 16 residues long. CDR3 coding DNA: TGTGCCAGCAGTGCCTATTTAGCGGGGGGCCGTGATACGCAGTATTTT. The encoded protein is CASSAYLAGGRDTQYF.

In this sample, this clone turned up once. The genes are TRBV7-2 and TRBJ1-1, with TRBD1 identical over 7 bases. The CDR3 extends over 15 amino acids. Germline V gives CDR1 SGHTA, CDR2 FQGNSA. The junction had 6 bases not matched to a gene; V was cut back by 5 bases and J by 0 bases. The CDR3 sequence: CASSPRQGLNTEAFF. In DNA form, the CDR3 reads TGTGCCAGCAGCCCCCGACAGGGATTGAACACTGAAGCTTTCTTT.